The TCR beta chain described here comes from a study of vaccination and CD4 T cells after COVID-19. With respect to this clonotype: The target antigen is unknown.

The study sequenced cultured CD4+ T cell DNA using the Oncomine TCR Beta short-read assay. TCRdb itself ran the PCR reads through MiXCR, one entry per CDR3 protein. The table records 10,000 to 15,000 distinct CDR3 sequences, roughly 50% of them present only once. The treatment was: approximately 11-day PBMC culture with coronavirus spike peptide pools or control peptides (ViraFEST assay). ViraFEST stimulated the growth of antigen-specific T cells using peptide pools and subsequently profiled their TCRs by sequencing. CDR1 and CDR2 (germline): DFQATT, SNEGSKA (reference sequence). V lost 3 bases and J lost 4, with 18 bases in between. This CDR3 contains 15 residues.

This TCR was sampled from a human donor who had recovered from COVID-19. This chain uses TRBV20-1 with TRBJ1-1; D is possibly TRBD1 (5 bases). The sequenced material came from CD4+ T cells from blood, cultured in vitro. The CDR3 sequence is CSASGASLGRTEAFF. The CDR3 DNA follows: TGCAGTGCTAGCGGCGCATCTTTGGGGCGCACTGAAGCTTTCTTT.